These T cell receptor beta chains were read from a single sample in a study of shared clonotypes between healthy human individuals. TCRdb's table, derived via immunoSEQ multiplex PCR, lists solely in-frame clones and lacks some. The data show 470,000 or so clones, 78% seen once. Sequencing was performed on PBMCs. The receptors come from a woman between 40 and 50 years old in good health. Some clones in this sample may be carry-over from other donors' samples. The CDR3 runs from the conserved cysteine through the conserved F or W. A D gene is named only where the DNA matches it firmly. Clone sizes are given selectively: once, few, many, or a class where the clone is expanded.

cdr3_aa cdr3_nt d_call cdr3_length j_call clone_size v_call
CASHFGGELFF TGTGCCAGCCACTTTGGCGGGGAGCTGTTTTTT . 11 TRBJ2-2 . TRBV7-9
CASSPEAGAFTGELFF TGTGCCAGCAGCCCCGAGGCGGGAGCGTTCACCGGGGAGCTGTTTTTT TRBD2 16 TRBJ2-2 . TRBV5-6
CASSQDGWGDEQFF TGTGCCAGCAGCCAAGATGGGTGGGGCGATGAGCAGTTCTTC . 14 TRBJ2-1 . TRBV14
CASSLGPVPYEQYF TGTGCCAGCAGCTTAGGACCTGTACCCTACGAGCAGTACTTC . 14 TRBJ2-7 . TRBV7-9
CASNRQPMNTGELFF TGTGCCAGCAACCGACAGCCGATGAACACCGGGGAGCTGTTTTTT . 15 TRBJ2-2 few TRBV11-2
CASSPTSLAYEQYF TGCGCCAGCAGCCCGACTAGTTTGGCCTACGAGCAGTACTTC . 14 TRBJ2-7 . TRBV5-1
CASSLEVGAAGKLFF TGTGCCAGCAGCTTAGAAGTCGGGGCTGCGGGAAAACTGTTTTTT . 15 TRBJ1-4 . TRBV7-2
CANSADRTSYEQYF TGTGCCAACAGTGCGGACAGAACCAGCTACGAGCAGTACTTC . 14 TRBJ2-7 . TRBV6-1
CASSLAPAISGNTIYF TGTGCCAGCAGCTTGGCCCCAGCTATCTCTGGAAACACCATATATTTT . 16 TRBJ1-3 few TRBV5-4
CASSSGTGSEKLFF TGTGCCAGCTCGTCCGGGACAGGGAGTGAAAAACTGTTTTTT TRBD1 14 TRBJ1-4 . TRBV18
CASLQGLNSPLHF TGTGCCAGCCTACAGGGACTTAATTCACCCCTCCACTTT . 13 TRBJ1-6 . TRBV2
CASSQDIAGGPLDTQYF TGCGCCAGCAGCCAAGATATAGCGGGAGGGCCGTTGGATACGCAGTATTTT TRBD2 17 TRBJ2-3 . TRBV4-1